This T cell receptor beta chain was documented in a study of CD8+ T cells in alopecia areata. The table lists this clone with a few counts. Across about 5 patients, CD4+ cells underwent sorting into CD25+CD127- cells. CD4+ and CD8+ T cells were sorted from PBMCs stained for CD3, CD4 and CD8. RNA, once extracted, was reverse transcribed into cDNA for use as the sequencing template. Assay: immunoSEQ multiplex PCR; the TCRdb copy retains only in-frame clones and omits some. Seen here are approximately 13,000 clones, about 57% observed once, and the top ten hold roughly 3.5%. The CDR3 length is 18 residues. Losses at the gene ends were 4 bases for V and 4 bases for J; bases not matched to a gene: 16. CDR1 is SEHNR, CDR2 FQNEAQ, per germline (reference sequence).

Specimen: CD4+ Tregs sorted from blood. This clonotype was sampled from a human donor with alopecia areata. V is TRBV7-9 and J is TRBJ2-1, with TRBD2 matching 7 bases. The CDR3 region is CASSSGLGSGGRYNEQFF. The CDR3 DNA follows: TGTGCCAGCAGCTCTGGCCTGGGTTCGGGAGGAAGATACAATGAGCAGTTCTTC.